This passage covers 18 T cell receptor beta chains from one sample sequenced in a study of blood T cell repertoires in COVID-19. Profiling relied on immunoSEQ multiplex PCR, and the TCRdb table lists in-frame clones only, not all of them. The sample consists of around 130,000 clones, 84% of them appearing once. The sequenced sample consisted of PBMCs or T cells enriched from blood (not recorded which). All receptors derive from a man between 40 and 49 years old with acute COVID-19.

The V and J genes are TRBV7-3 and TRBJ1-6; no clear D. The CDR3 is made up of 13 amino acids. Trimming stripped 5 bases from V and 3 bases from J, with 5 bases between. CDR1 and CDR2 from the germline V gene are SGHTA and FQGTGA. CDR3 loop: CASSRGYNSPLHF. CDR3 nucleotide sequence: TGTGCCAGCAGCCGAGGCTATAATTCACCCCTCCACTTT.

The chain joins TRBV7-3 to TRBJ1-1; D unresolved. V was trimmed by 6 bases and J by 6 bases, leaving 14 bases between them. CDR1 SGHTA and CDR2 FQGTGA come from the germline V gene. The CDR3 runs 13 residues. CDR3 residues: CASRLQLDSEAFF. CDR3 nucleotide sequence: TGTGCCAGCAGGCTCCAGCTGGACTCTGAAGCTTTCTTT.

This clone has just a few counts. The genes are TRBV21-1 and TRBJ2-2; the D call of TRBD2 is as the table states it, not checked on the DNA. TRBV21-1 is annotated as a pseudogene. The CDR3 runs 10 residues. The CDR3 loop reads CASSNGSPIF. In nucleotides, the CDR3 is TGTGCCAGCAGCAATGGGAGCCCTATTTTT.

About this clone: Within the sample, other DNA sequences also encode this same CDR3. This sequence joins TRBV15 and TRBJ1-5, with a weak D call TRBD1 (5 bases). CDR1 is LNHNV, CDR2 YYDKDF, per germline (reference sequence). The V gene lost 6 bases and the J gene lost 0 bases, with 6 bases spanning the gap. This CDR3 comprises 13 residues. As DNA, the CDR3 is TGTGCCACCAGTACAGGTAGCAATCAGCCCCAGCATTTT. It encodes CATSTGSNQPQHF.

The chain combines TRBV27 with TRBJ2-7, with 9 bases identical to TRBD1. The CDR3 totals 16 residues. Trimming cost V 6 bases and J 5 bases; bases outside gene matches: 14. Germline loops: CDR1 MNHEY, CDR2 SMNVEV (reference sequence). CDR3 DNA sequence: TGTGCCAGCAGACCTGGTTTTGGGACAGGGCTCAACGAGCAGTACTTC. Translation: CASRPGFGTGLNEQYF.

CDR3 residues: CASSEYATSGSYEQYF. As DNA, the CDR3 is TGTGCCAGCAGTGAATATGCTACTAGCGGGAGCTACGAGCAGTACTTC. This chain links TRBV25-1 with TRBJ2-7; 11 bases align to TRBD2. Germline loops: CDR1 MGHDK, CDR2 SYGVNS. This CDR3 region has 16 residues. Trimming at V came to 0 bases and at J to 3 bases, leaving 4 bases not matched to a gene.

This clone was observed once. The genes are TRBV15 and TRBJ1-1; D is ambiguous. In germline, CDR1 is LNHNV, CDR2 YYDKDF (reference sequence). The CDR3 contains 15 residues. Trimming took 1 base from V and 0 from J, leaving 9 bases between them. CDR3 DNA: TGTGCCACCAGCAGAGGGGGAGGAATGAACACTGAAGCTTTCTTT. It yields the protein CATSRGGGMNTEAFF.

This clone was seen just once. The chain joins TRBV6-5 to TRBJ1-4; 8 bases line up with TRBD1. V trimming: 8 bases; J trimming: 0 bases; junction bases outside the gene matches: 5. Germline assignment: CDR1 MNHEY and CDR2 SVGAGI. This CDR3 region has 15 residues. The CDR3 nucleotides are TGTGCCAGCGGCCCAGGGGGCCCAACTAATGAAAAACTGTTTTTT. Its translation is CASGPGGPTNEKLFF.

V usage is TRBV5-1 and J usage is TRBJ1-4; 7 bases match TRBD1. V lost 4 bases, J lost 3 bases, and 3 bases stayed unmatched. CDR1 SGHRS and CDR2 YFSETQ come from the germline V gene. CDR3 length equals 14 residues. The CDR3 loop reads CASSQQGSNEKLFF. The CDR3 nucleotides read TGCGCCAGCAGCCAACAGGGGTCTAATGAAAAACTGTTTTTT.

The chain joins TRBV12-3 or TRBV12-4 to TRBJ1-5; the match to TRBD1 covers 7 bases. The CDR3 totals 13 residues. J lost 7 bases, V lost 6 bases, and 6 bases had no gene match. In DNA, the CDR3 is TGTGCCAGCAGGCGGACAGGCGCCCAGCCCCAGCATTTT. Translation gives CASRRTGAQPQHF.

The V and J genes are TRBV21-1 and TRBJ2-7; the table's D call of TRBD1 was not tested on the DNA. TRBV21-1 is tagged as a pseudogene. The CDR3 sequence is 14 residues long. The CDR3 protein is CASSKWGRDWEQYF. The CDR3 bases are TGTGCCAGCAGCAAATGGGGCAGGGATTGGGAGCAGTACTTC.

The gene calls are TRBV7-2 and TRBJ2-2, with 9 bases aligning to TRBD1. The germline CDR1 and CDR2 sequences are SGHTA and FQGNSA. Trimming removed 5 bases from V and 5 bases from J; junction bases left unmatched: 9. This CDR3 is 16 amino acids long. The CDR3 here is CASSLRSGQGTGELFF. The CDR3 nucleotides read TGTGCCAGCAGCCTTCGATCGGGACAGGGAACCGGGGAGCTGTTTTTT.

This clone was detected only a few times. The chain's CDR3 is CASRTDRGLSQPQHF. The CDR3 region has the DNA TGTGCCAGTCGCACCGACAGGGGGCTTAGTCAGCCCCAGCATTTT. The rearrangement joins TRBV19 to TRBJ1-5; TRBD1 matches 10 bases. The ends lost 8 bases at V and 6 bases at J; junction bases unmatched: 10. Per germline, CDR1 LNHDA and CDR2 SQIVND (reference sequence). The CDR3 is made up of 15 amino acids.

The V gene is TRBV30, the J gene TRBJ1-2; D unresolved. The length of the CDR3 is 11 residues. CDR1 and CDR2 from the germline V gene are GTSNPN and SVGIG (reference sequence). V lost 7 bases, J lost 5 bases, and 11 bases lay in between. The CDR3 region is CASRIAYGYTF. CDR3 DNA: TGTGCCTCTAGGATAGCTTATGGCTACACCTTC.

This rearrangement joins TRBV7-5 to TRBJ2-1; the table calls TRBD2, which could not be checked here. TRBV7-5 is tagged as a pseudogene. There are 23 residues in the CDR3. This CDR3 reads CARSETGLEPPGLAGEGNNEQFF. The DNA of the CDR3 is TGTGCCAGAAGCGAAACAGGGCTAGAACCCCCGGGACTAGCGGGAGAAGGGAACAATGAGCAGTTCTTC.

V is TRBV7-9 and J is TRBJ2-7; 12 nucleotides match TRBD1. The V segment lost 2 bases and the J segment 7 bases; nucleotides outside the gene matches: 3. The CDR3 loop spans 14 amino acids. Germline V gene lookup returns CDR1 SEHNR and CDR2 FQNEAQ (reference sequence). CDR3 sequence reads: CASSLTGQGAEQYF. In nucleotides, the CDR3 is TGTGCCAGCAGCTTAACGGGACAGGGGGCGGAGCAGTACTTC.

V usage is TRBV29-1 and J usage is TRBJ2-3; tentative D call: TRBD2 (7 bases). CDR3 size: 13 residues. From germline, CDR1 is SQVTM and CDR2 ANQGSEA. Deletions cut 3 bases from V and 3 bases from J, with 10 bases between. The CDR3 protein is CSVEEGGTDTQYF. CDR3 in DNA: TGCAGCGTTGAGGAGGGGGGGACAGATACGCAGTATTTT.

This clone was found once. The chain has TRBV11-3 and TRBJ2-2, with 9 bases lining up with TRBD2. J was trimmed by 3 bases and V by 0 bases; bases with no gene match: 8. CDR1 is SGHNT, CDR2 YENEEA, per germline. The CDR3 is 18 residues long. The CDR3 sequence is CASSLDQWRGGDTGELFF. DNA for the CDR3: TGTGCCAGCAGCTTAGATCAATGGCGGGGGGGTGACACCGGGGAGCTGTTTTTT.